This is a list of T cell receptor beta chains from one sample in a study of T cell responses to AZD1222 COVID-19 vaccine. Here immunoSEQ multiplex PCR was the method, and the copy in TCRdb shows in-frame clones only, minus some. The data show 120,000 or so clones, 90% seen once. Sequencing was performed on peripheral blood, taken on day 0 of MenACWY control vaccination. The source of these receptors is an adult in good health. CDR3s leave out the opening cysteine and the closing phenylalanine or tryptophan. Fields, in order: V gene, CDR3 protein.

V: TRBV28
CDR3: AAQGSTNEQF

V: TRBV10-3
CDR3: AISERRNEQF

V: TRBV2
CDR3: ASSVSRSGGGLGYT

V: TRBV10-3
CDR3: AIILDRGRTTLAKNIQY

V: TRBV27
CDR3: ASKARGGRTNEKLF

V: TRBV6-5
CDR3: ASRRPFKDTGELF

V: TRBV3-1/TRBV3-2
CDR3: ASSRTSGGAGDTQY

V: TRBV28
CDR3: ASSPETGGPTAGELF

V: TRBV19
CDR3: ASSWTSGNYEQY

V: TRBV19
CDR3: ASSMTGGEKLF

V: TRBV3-1/TRBV3-2
CDR3: ASSPFLSYEQY

V: TRBV5-5
CDR3: ASSLVRGAAGANVLT

V: TRBV5-4
CDR3: ASRNAGSWDYGYT

V: TRBV29-1
CDR3: SVCPGGNTEAF

V: TRBV5-6
CDR3: ASRSSGSGNEQF

V: TRBV7-8
CDR3: ASSLRTSMNTEAF

V: TRBV4-1
CDR3: ASSSAGVNTEAF

V: TRBV5-4
CDR3: ASSLDLENTDTQY

V: TRBV27
CDR3: ASSPRQALGNEQF

V: TRBV6-2/TRBV6-3
CDR3: ASSIKQKTGYSNQPQH

V: TRBV18
CDR3: ASSPPGGGSTGELF

V: TRBV15
CDR3: ATSGLGVPQETQY

V: TRBV10-3
CDR3: AISDSSSYNSPLH

V: TRBV13
CDR3: ASSFRQGGPGELF

V: TRBV6-5
CDR3: ASSYSGGGHTEAF

V: TRBV5-1
CDR3: ASSSPGTDTQY

V: TRBV30
CDR3: AWRQTGGDYGYT

V: TRBV14
CDR3: ASSQDLLVDEQF

V: TRBV7-9
CDR3: ASSLEMGSPYNEQF

V: TRBV11-1
CDR3: ASSLGTGTGYYEQY

V: TRBV21-1
CDR3: ASRQGVNTEAF

V: TRBV7-8
CDR3: ASSLEGRNSNQPQH

V: TRBV28
CDR3: ASSLTGPGGGNTIY

V: TRBV6-2/TRBV6-3
CDR3: ASSYPTGNTGELF

V: TRBV7-2
CDR3: ASSLRAGQLDSGANVLT

V: TRBV7-2
CDR3: ASSFRLAGDQETQY

V: TRBV5-1
CDR3: ASSFGTGTYEQY

V: TRBV5-1
CDR3: ASSLEGGNQPQH